This T cell receptor beta chain was profiled in a study of shared clonotypes between healthy human individuals. Study results and limitations: Generally, estimated richness proved larger in naive subsets than it did in memory subsets.

V was trimmed by 6 bases and J by 10 bases, leaving 13 bases between them. The CDR3 is 12 residues long. The germline gives CDR1 MNHNS, CDR2 SASEGT. Concerning this clone itself: Its antigen is unidentified.

Produced via immunoSEQ multiplex PCR; TCRdb's table is partial and in-frame only. The repertoire includes about 1 million clones, more than 60% of them detected once, and about 1.5% sits in the top ten. V and J are TRBV6-1 and TRBJ2-1, with TRBD2 as a possible D gene (6 bases). Sequencing used memory CD4+ T cells sorted from blood. The sample's subset: CD45RA-negative fraction. The TCR sequence derives from a man aged 18 to 30 in good health. The CDR3 sequence is CASRPPGDEQFF. The DNA of the CDR3 is TGTGCCAGCAGGCCCCCGGGGGACGAGCAGTTCTTC.